These T cell receptor beta chains were read from a single sample in a study of beta chain features in type 1 diabetes. The table came from immunoSEQ multiplex PCR; TCRdb's copy has only in-frame clones and leaves some out. The table lists 310,000 or so clones, about 15% of them singletons. The source material was naive CD4+ T cells from blood. Receptor source: a man in his late teens or twenties with type 1 diabetes. The conserved cysteine and the conserved F or W are not part of the CDR3 here. The D gene is left open where the match is weak.

CDR3aa: ATLSRGDTQY
d_gene: NA
v_gene: TRBV19

CDR3aa: ATSSRTVGTEAF
d_gene: NA
v_gene: TRBV15

CDR3aa: SVMPLAGNTIY
d_gene: NA
v_gene: TRBV29-1

CDR3aa: AISVQVNEKLF
d_gene: NA
v_gene: TRBV10-3

CDR3aa: ASSYRDRGLVGGYT
d_gene: TRBD1
v_gene: TRBV7-2

CDR3aa: AWSYGQFTIRNEKLF
d_gene: NA
v_gene: TRBV30

CDR3aa: ASSLKTHSGGYT
d_gene: NA
v_gene: TRBV9

CDR3aa: ASSLFTGSQPQH
d_gene: NA
v_gene: TRBV28

CDR3aa: ASSLDGSTEAF
d_gene: NA
v_gene: TRBV5-4

CDR3aa: ASSSRGRQGRNEQF
d_gene: TRBD1
v_gene: TRBV7-9

CDR3aa: ASSPPGSNEKLF
d_gene: NA
v_gene: TRBV18